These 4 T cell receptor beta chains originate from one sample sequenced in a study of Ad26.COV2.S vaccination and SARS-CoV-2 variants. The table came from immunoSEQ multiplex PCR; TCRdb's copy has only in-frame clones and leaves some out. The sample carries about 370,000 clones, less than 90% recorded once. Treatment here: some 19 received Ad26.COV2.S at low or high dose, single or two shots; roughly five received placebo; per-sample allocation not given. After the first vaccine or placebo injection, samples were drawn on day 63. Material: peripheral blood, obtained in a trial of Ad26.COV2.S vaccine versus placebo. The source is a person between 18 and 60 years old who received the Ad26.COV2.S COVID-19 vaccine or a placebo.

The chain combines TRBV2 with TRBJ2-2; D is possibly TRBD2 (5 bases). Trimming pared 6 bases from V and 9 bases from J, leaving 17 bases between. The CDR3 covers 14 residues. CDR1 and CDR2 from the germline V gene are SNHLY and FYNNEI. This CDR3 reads CASRPFTSTWELFF. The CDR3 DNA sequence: TGTGCCAGCAGACCGTTTACTAGTACCTGGGAGCTGTTTTTT.

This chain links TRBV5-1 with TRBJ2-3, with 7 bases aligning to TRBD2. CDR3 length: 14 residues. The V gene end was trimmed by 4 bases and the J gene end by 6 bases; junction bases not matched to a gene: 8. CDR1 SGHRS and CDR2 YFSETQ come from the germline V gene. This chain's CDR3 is CASSPGVAGDTQYF. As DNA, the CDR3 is TGCGCCAGCAGCCCTGGTGTAGCGGGTGATACGCAGTATTTT.

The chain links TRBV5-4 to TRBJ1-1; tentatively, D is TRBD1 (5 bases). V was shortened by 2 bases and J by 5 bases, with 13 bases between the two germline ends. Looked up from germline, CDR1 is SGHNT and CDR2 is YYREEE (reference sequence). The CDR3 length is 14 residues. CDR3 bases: TGTGCCAGCAGCTTCCCAGGGAGAAATACTGAAGCTTTCTTT. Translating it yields CASSFPGRNTEAFF.

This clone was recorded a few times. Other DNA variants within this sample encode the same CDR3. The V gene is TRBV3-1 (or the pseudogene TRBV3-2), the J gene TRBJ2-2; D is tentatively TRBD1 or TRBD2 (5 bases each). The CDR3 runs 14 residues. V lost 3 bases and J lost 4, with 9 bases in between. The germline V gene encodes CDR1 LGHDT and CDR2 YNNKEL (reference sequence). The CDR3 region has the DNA TGTGCCAGCAGCCAGGGACGGAGCACCGGGGAGCTGTTTTTT. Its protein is CASSQGRSTGELFF.